What follows describes a single T cell receptor beta chain. Alongside a J-beta primer mix, a sample-barcoded 5' primer served in a second PCR lasting about 7 to 12 cycles. MiXCR, run by TCRdb on the 5' RACE reads, gives a single entry per CDR3 protein. The sample shows roughly 1.5 million distinct CDR3 sequences, approximately 39% of them seen only once. The data originate from a study of blood T cells in healthy people across ages. Germline lookup yields CDR1 SGHTA and CDR2 FQGNSA. The CDR3 has 15 amino acids. This clonotype was obtained from a young woman in good health. This rearrangement joins TRBV7-2 to TRBJ2-4; the D gene is possibly TRBD1 (6 bases). The assigned J gene may be wrong: the sequence end matches TRBJ2-5 better. Specimen: blood. CDR3 region: CASSLAGHLQETQYF. CDR3 DNA sequence: TGTGCCAGCAGCTTAGCGGGACACCTACAAGAGACCCAGTACTTC.